One sample yielded the 26 T cell receptor beta chains listed below, sequenced in a study of Graves' ophthalmopathy and Graves' hyperthyroidism. Amplified TCR beta CDR3 regions were obtained using RNA transcripts as template. Second-round multiplex PCR came after a first-round RT-PCR that employed HTBI primers. TCRdb re-called the multiplex PCR reads through MiXCR, storing one row per CDR3 protein. The data show 400,000 to 450,000 distinct CDR3 sequences, roughly 21% seen once. The specimen was peripheral blood. The receptor source for this set is a young woman with stable Graves' hyperthyroidism.

This chain uses TRBV6-2 or TRBV6-3 with TRBJ2-7; D is possibly TRBD2 (6 bases). CDR1 is MNHEY and CDR2 is SVGEGT in the germline V gene. V lost 2 bases, J lost 4 bases, and 12 bases lay in between. CDR3 length: 14 residues. The CDR3 nucleotides read TGTGCCAGCAGTTACGGAGGGTCGGAGTACGAGCAGTACTTC. Residues: CASSYGGSEYEQYF.

This clonotype was observed a handful of times. J is TRBJ2-7 and V is TRBV20-1; D call uncertain. Germline V gene sequence: CDR1 DFQATT, CDR2 SNEGSKA (reference sequence). V gave up 0 bases and J gave up 4 bases, with 13 bases separating them. The CDR3 is made up of 14 amino acids. For the CDR3, the DNA is TGCAGTGCTAGAGAGAGGATATTCGGGTACGAGCAGTACTTC. It codes for CSARERIFGYEQYF.

A few counts support this clonotype. This chain connects TRBV30 to TRBJ1-1, with D unclear. This CDR3 spans 14 amino acids. The germline V gene encodes CDR1 GTSNPN and CDR2 SVGIG (reference sequence). The germline V and J ends were trimmed by 0 bases and 4 bases, with 12 bases remaining between them. The CDR3 bases are TGTGCCTGGAGTGTAGGCAGCGCTAGCACTGAAGCTTTCTTT. The encoded protein is CAWSVGSASTEAFF.

This clonotype was seen ten or more times. V gene TRBV29-1 combines with J gene TRBJ1-2; D remains ambiguous. Trimming left V 7 bases short and J 3 bases short, with 9 bases between. The germline V gene has CDR1 SQVTM and CDR2 ANQGSEA. CDR3 length: 11 amino acids. CDR3 bases: TGCAGCGGGGGAGAAGACTATGGCTACACCTTC. Amino acid sequence: CSGGEDYGYTF.

The J gene is TRBJ2-5, the V gene TRBV6-2 or TRBV6-3; D possibly corresponds to TRBD1 (5 bases). Germline CDR1 MNHEY, CDR2 SVGEGT. V was clipped by 3 bases and J by 2 bases, with 13 bases between them. This CDR3 region has 15 residues. CDR3 coding DNA: TGTGCCAGCAGTTATTCACAGGTCGGACAAGAGACCCAGTACTTC. Translated: CASSYSQVGQETQYF.

In its sample, this clonotype was seen a few times. The chain has TRBV20-1 and TRBJ1-1, with D perhaps TRBD1 (5 bases). The V and J ends lost 3 bases and 0 bases respectively, with 14 bases between them. In germline, CDR1 is DFQATT, CDR2 SNEGSKA (reference sequence). The CDR3 is 15 residues long. The CDR3 loop is CSARPGRPMNTEAFF. The CDR3 bases are TGCAGTGCTAGGCCGGGACGGCCCATGAACACTGAAGCTTTCTTT.

This clonotype has only a few counts. The J gene is TRBJ2-7, the V gene TRBV4-2; unclear D gene. The V gene lost 3 bases and the J gene lost 1 base, with 10 bases spanning the gap. Germline V lookup: CDR1 LGHNA, CDR2 YNFKEQ. The CDR3 sequence is 14 residues long. CDR3 sequence: CASSHLQTSYEQYF. CDR3 nucleotide sequence: TGTGCCAGCAGCCATCTCCAGACATCCTACGAGCAGTACTTC.

This clonotype was counted between two and nine times. This may be a read error, as it is one base from a much larger clone. The rearrangement joins TRBV7-8 to TRBJ2-7; D is possibly TRBD2 (5 bases). Germline assignment: CDR1 SGHVS and CDR2 FQNEAQ. The CDR3 has 14 amino acids. V lost 2 bases to trimming and J lost 2 bases, with 10 bases between them. CDR3 coding DNA: TGTGCCAGCAGCTTAAGTCGGGAAACCTACGAGCAGTACTTC. As protein: CASSLSRETYEQYF. Supplemented by reference TRBV7-8 and TRBJ2-7, the full variable domain reads GAGVSQSPRYKVAKRGQDVALRCDPISGHVSLFWYQQALGQGPEFLTYFQNEAQLDKSGLPSDRFFAERPEGSVSTLKIQRTQQEDSAVYLCASSLSRETYEQYFGPGTRLTVT.

This sequence joins TRBV3-1 and TRBJ2-5; no clear D gene. This CDR3 has 15 residues. V dropped 1 base and J dropped 3 bases, with 12 bases sitting between them. Germline CDR1 and CDR2: LGHDT and YNNKEL (reference sequence). The CDR3 DNA is TGTGCCAGCAGCCAAGGGTTTGGGAAGGAAGAGACCCAGTACTTC. It translates to CASSQGFGKEETQYF.

In its sample, this clonotype was seen many times. The J gene is TRBJ2-5, the V gene TRBV11-3; D call uncertain. The CDR3 covers 16 residues. Germline CDR1 SGHNT, CDR2 YENEEA. The V and J ends lost 5 bases and 4 bases respectively, with 20 bases between them. CDR3: CASSLGDPSGSETQYF. In DNA, the CDR3 is TGTGCCAGCAGCCTAGGTGACCCCTCGGGTTCAGAGACCCAGTACTTC.

This clonotype has at least ten counts. The chain links TRBV2 to TRBJ1-5, with a weak D call TRBD1 (5 bases). The CDR3 length is 12 residues. V was cut by 8 bases and J by 6 bases, with 11 bases left in between. CDR1 and CDR2 from the germline V gene are SNHLY and FYNNEI. For the CDR3, the DNA is TGTGCCAGCCAGGGCTTGAGTCAGCCCCAGCATTTT. Amino acids: CASQGLSQPQHF.

This clonotype has at least ten counts. CDR3 in amino acids: CAWSVSGVGDEQYF. Here the CDR3 DNA reads TGTGCCTGGAGCGTGTCCGGGGTCGGCGACGAGCAGTACTTC. The chain combines TRBV30 with TRBJ2-7, with D perhaps matching TRBD2 (5 bases). The CDR3 runs 14 residues. The V gene lost 3 bases and the J gene lost 5 bases, with 17 bases spanning the gap. CDR1 is GTSNPN and CDR2 is SVGIG in the germline V gene (reference sequence).

This chain joins TRBV2 and TRBJ1-1; 7 bases agree with TRBD1. V trimming: 5 bases; J trimming: 8 bases; junction bases outside the gene matches: 14. Germline V gene data show CDR1 as SNHLY and CDR2 as FYNNEI. The length of the CDR3 is 15 residues. CDR3 protein: CASSPPRIRQGEAFF. CDR3 bases: TGTGCCAGCAGTCCACCTCGCATCCGACAGGGAGAAGCTTTCTTT.

This chain uses TRBV29-1 with TRBJ1-2; 11 bases agree with TRBD1. The CDR3 consists of 16 residues. J was trimmed by 7 bases and V by 7 bases; bases with no gene match: 17. Germline V gene sequence: CDR1 SQVTM, CDR2 ANQGSEA. CDR3 loop: CSADGDRGSLSSGYTF. DNA of the CDR3: TGCAGCGCCGACGGGGACAGGGGGAGCCTAAGCTCTGGCTACACCTTC. Looking up the rest from reference TRBV29-1 and TRBJ1-2 gives the full variable domain: SAVISQKPSRDICQRGTSLTIQCQVDSQVTMMFWYRQQPGQSLTLIATANQGSEATYESGFVIDKFPISRPNLTFSTLTVSNMSPEDSSIYLCSADGDRGSLSSGYTFGSGTRLTVV.

This clonotype was picked up many times. This sequence joins TRBV5-1 and TRBJ1-6; D gene ambiguous. Germline V CDR1 and CDR2: SGHRS, YFSETQ. The CDR3 is 15 residues long. V gave up 1 base and J gave up 3 bases, with 8 bases separating them. The CDR3: CASSLYRRYNSPLHF. In nucleotides, the CDR3 is TGCGCCAGCAGCTTGTACAGACGCTATAATTCACCCCTCCACTTT.

This clonotype was seen repeatedly, ten times or more. The rearrangement joins TRBV5-5 to TRBJ1-1; D gene uncertain. Germline V gene sequence: CDR1 SGHKS, CDR2 YYEKEE (reference sequence). The CDR3 is 13 residues long. Trimming stripped 3 bases from V and 0 bases from J, with 6 bases between. CDR3 bases: TGTGCCAGCAGCTACGACTTGAACACTGAAGCTTTCTTT. Translated, it gives CASSYDLNTEAFF.

This clonotype was picked up many times. The rearrangement joins TRBV12-3 or TRBV12-4 to TRBJ1-2; 8 bases line up with TRBD1. V was clipped by 6 bases and J by 8 bases; unmatched bases: 11. The CDR3 has 14 residues. This CDR3 reads CASRLDREHDGYTF. The CDR3 region has the DNA TGTGCCAGCAGATTGGACAGGGAGCATGACGGCTACACCTTC.

The chain recombines TRBV18 with TRBJ1-4, with D maybe TRBD1 (6 bases). V shed 6 bases and J shed 3 bases, with 11 bases lying between them. The length of the CDR3 is 14 residues. Per the germline V gene, CDR1 is KGHSH and CDR2 is LQKENI. As DNA, the CDR3 is TGTGCCAGCTCCCTGGACAGCTCTAATGAAAAACTGTTTTTT. Encoded protein: CASSLDSSNEKLFF.

This clonotype was picked up many times. This chain joins TRBV27 and TRBJ2-5; possible D gene TRBD1, 7 bases. Per germline, CDR1 MNHEY and CDR2 SMNVEV (reference sequence). This CDR3 is built from 15 residues. Trimming stripped 7 bases from V and 2 bases from J, with 17 bases between. The CDR3 DNA follows: TGTGCCAGCACCCGTCAGGGGGGAGAACAAGAGACCCAGTACTTC. Its protein product is CASTRQGGEQETQYF.

This clonotype was observed a single time. The V gene is TRBV28, the J gene TRBJ1-3; possibly TRBD1 for D (5 bases). Deletions cut 5 bases from V and 4 bases from J, with 12 bases between. The CDR3 runs to 14 residues. The germline gives CDR1 MDHEN, CDR2 SYDVKM. The CDR3 reads CASSRQSAGNTIYF. Here the CDR3 DNA reads TGTGCCAGCAGTCGACAGTCAGCCGGAAACACCATATATTTT. Full variable domain (rest looked up from reference TRBV28 and TRBJ1-3): DVKVTQSSRYLVKRTGEKVFLECVQDMDHENMFWYRQDPGLGLRLIYFSYDVKMKEKGDIPEGYSVSREKKERFSLILESASTNQTSMYLCASSRQSAGNTIYFGEGSWLTVV.

Ten or more counts support this clonotype. The J gene is TRBJ2-7, the V gene TRBV6-1; possible D gene TRBD1, 6 bases. CDR3 length equals 15 residues. Per germline, CDR1 MNHNS and CDR2 SASEGT. V was trimmed by 4 bases and J by 7 bases, leaving 20 bases between them. CDR3 in DNA: TGTGCCAGCAGTGGAACAGGGAGCCTACGAGAGGAGCAGTACTTC. Amino acids: CASSGTGSLREEQYF.

This clonotype was recorded many times. The chain has TRBV2 and TRBJ2-7, with 8 bases aligning to TRBD1. Losses at the gene ends were 7 bases for V and 1 base for J; bases not matched to a gene: 6. Germline CDR1 SNHLY, CDR2 FYNNEI. CDR3 size: 14 residues. This CDR3 is CASKGQVLSYEQYF. The CDR3 DNA sequence: TGTGCCAGCAAGGGACAGGTCTTATCCTACGAGCAGTACTTC. Full variable domain (outside the CDR3, taken from reference TRBV2 and TRBJ2-7): EPEVTQTPSHQVTQMGQEVILRCVPISNHLYFYWYRQILGQKVEFLVSFYNNEISEKSEIFDDQFSVERPDGSNFTLKIRSTKLEDSAMYFCASKGQVLSYEQYFGPGTRLTVT.

This clonotype was counted at least ten times. In nucleotides, the CDR3 is TGTGCCAGCAGTGAAGCACAGGGGACTGAAGCTTTCTTT. It is translated as CASSEAQGTEAFF. The gene calls are TRBV6-1 and TRBJ1-1; 7 bases are shared with TRBD1. The CDR3 has 13 residues. Looked up from germline, CDR1 is MNHNS and CDR2 is SASEGT. The V and J ends lost 0 bases and 5 bases, in that order; junction bases with no gene match: 0.

This clonotype was counted many times. The V call is TRBV6-2 or TRBV6-3, the J call TRBJ2-7; D perhaps matches TRBD2 (6 bases). The V gene lost 1 base and the J gene lost 1 base, with 8 bases spanning the gap. Per germline, CDR1 MNHEY and CDR2 SVGEGT. The CDR3 consists of 14 residues. The CDR3 sequence: CASSYFGGSYEQYF. CDR3 bases: TGTGCCAGCAGTTACTTTGGGGGGTCCTACGAGCAGTACTTC.

The CDR3 sequence is CSARDIGDPDGYTF. CDR3 bases: TGCAGTGCTAGAGATATCGGGGACCCTGATGGCTACACCTTC. J is TRBJ1-2 and V is TRBV20-1, with D perhaps matching TRBD1 (5 bases). The CDR3 is 14 residues long. Germline V lookup: CDR1 DFQATT, CDR2 SNEGSKA (reference sequence). Trimming left V 0 bases short and J 6 bases short, with 14 bases between.

This clonotype was seen repeatedly, ten times or more. J is TRBJ1-1 and V is TRBV30, with D tentatively TRBD1 (5 bases). Germline CDR1 reads GTSNPN; CDR2 reads SVGIG (reference sequence). The V and J ends lost 3 bases and 3 bases respectively, with 11 bases between them. The CDR3 loop spans 13 amino acids. The CDR3 region has the DNA TGTGCCTGGAGGCCAGGGTGGTACACTGAAGCTTTCTTT. Its translation is CAWRPGWYTEAFF.